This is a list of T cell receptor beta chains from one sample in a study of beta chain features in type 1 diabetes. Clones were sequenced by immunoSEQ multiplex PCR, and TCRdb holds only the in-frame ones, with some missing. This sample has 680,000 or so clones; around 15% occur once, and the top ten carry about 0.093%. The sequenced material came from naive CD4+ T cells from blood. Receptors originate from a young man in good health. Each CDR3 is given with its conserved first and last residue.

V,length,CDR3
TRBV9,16,CASSVEGLAPYNEQFF
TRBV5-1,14,CASSRTGGAYGYTF
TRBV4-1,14,CASSHGATVHEQYF
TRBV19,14,CASRSRELHNEQFF
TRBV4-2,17,CASSQGGLAGIQETQYF
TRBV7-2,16,CASSLATGAPNEKLFF
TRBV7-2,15,CASSLRDSPNTEAFF
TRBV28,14,CASTSPLRSYEQYF
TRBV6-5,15,CASSLRGEYGQPQHF
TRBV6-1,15,CASSDPGLGAYTQYF
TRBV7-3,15,CASSLGSASGETQYF
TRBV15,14,CATSRDLGAGGYTF
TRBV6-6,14,CASSMKGLNTEAFF
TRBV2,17,CASSVTDRQISNQPQHF
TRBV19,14,CASSMTRATDTQYF
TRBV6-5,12,CASSYGQVVQYF
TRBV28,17,CASSSPTGWISGNTIYF
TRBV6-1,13,CASSDWGNYGYTF
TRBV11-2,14,CASSSNQGGGTQYF
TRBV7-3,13,CASSLDRDHEQYF
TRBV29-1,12,CSSTGLDYEQYF
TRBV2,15,CASSAASGRKETQYF
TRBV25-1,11,CASSLKETQYF
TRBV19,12,CASSRIQETQYF
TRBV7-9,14,CASSDGQGNYGYTF
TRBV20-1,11,CSARPRETQYF
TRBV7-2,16,CASSTRAQGAVEKLFF